Each of the 27 T cell receptor beta chains below was sequenced from the same sample in a study of T-cell reconstitution after alpha-beta-depleted transplantation in children. Whole-study findings and limits: At around two months after transplant, the alpha-beta T cells were reportedly derived from several hundred expanded clones that came from non-depleted graft cells.

No antigens are known for them. Preparation of the TCRbeta library involved a method that used unique molecular identifiers. Each CDR3 protein is one row after TCRdb ran MiXCR on the PCR reads. Counted here are approximately 30,000 distinct CDR3 sequences, 5.5% to 7% occurring once; the ten biggest clones make up about 27%. The sequencing here drew on peripheral blood, taken 60 days after TCRalphabeta/CD19-depleted stem cell transplant. These TCRs come from a child younger than two who had a stem cell transplant for acute myeloid leukemia, so the T cells may come from the graft donor.

This clonotype came up many times. The chain carries TRBV30 and TRBJ1-3; no firm D call. The CDR3 contains 17 residues. V was trimmed by 2 bases and J by 0 bases, leaving 17 bases between them. The germline gives CDR1 GTSNPN, CDR2 SVGIG (reference sequence). CDR3 nucleotides: TGTGCCTGGAGTACGAGGACCTCCTTTTCCTCTGGAAACACCATATATTTT. Protein: CAWSTRTSFSSGNTIYF.

There are many counts of this clonotype. The CDR3 nucleotides read TGCGCCAGCAGCCATTTGTCAAACGGTTCCTACGAGCAGTACTTC. As protein: CASSHLSNGSYEQYF. The V call is TRBV4-3, the J call TRBJ2-7; no clear D gene. Between the trimmed V and J ends, which lost 3 bases and 1 base, there was a span of 13 bases. The germline CDR1 and CDR2 sequences are LGHNA and YSLEER. This CDR3 contains 15 residues.

In this sample, this clonotype turned up many times. This sequence joins TRBV7-9 and TRBJ2-1; D not certain. The CDR3 has 14 residues. V lost 0 bases and J lost 6, with 9 bases in between. Looked up from germline, CDR1 is SEHNR and CDR2 is FQNEAQ (reference sequence). In DNA form, the CDR3 reads TGTGCCAGCAGCTTAGCTGGGCAGATCAATGAGCAGTTCTTC. As protein: CASSLAGQINEQFF.

There are many counts of this clonotype. The gene calls are TRBV25-1 and TRBJ1-2; 7 bases are a match to TRBD1. Per the germline V gene, CDR1 is MGHDK and CDR2 is SYGVNS. The CDR3 spans 13 residues. J gave up 8 bases and V 2 bases, and 5 bases lay outside the gene matches. CDR3 amino acids: CASSEQGVGGYTF. The DNA of the CDR3 is TGTGCCAGCAGTGAACAGGGGGTAGGAGGCTACACCTTC.

This clonotype was seen ten or more times. This rearrangement joins TRBV5-8 to TRBJ2-5; D ambiguous. Trimming shortened V by 5 bases and J by 5 bases, and 10 bases separated the two germline ends. From germline, CDR1 is SGHTS and CDR2 YDEGEE. This CDR3 has 12 amino acids. CDR3 in DNA: TGTGCCAGCAGTTGGGAAGGGGAGACCCAGTACTTC. It specifies CASSWEGETQYF.

In this sample, this clonotype turned up many times. The chain recombines TRBV20-1 with TRBJ2-1; TRBD2 agrees at 11 bases. The J segment lost 9 bases and the V segment lost 5 bases, leaving 6 bases of the junction unmatched. CDR1 is DFQATT and CDR2 is SNEGSKA in the germline V gene (reference sequence). This CDR3 is 13 amino acids long. The CDR3 bases are TGCAGTGCTTCTAGCGGGGGGAAGGGTGAGCAGTTCTTC. The encoded protein is CSASSGGKGEQFF.

The chain carries TRBV10-2 and TRBJ2-6; D call uncertain. Between the trimmed V and J ends, which lost 4 bases and 4 bases, there was a span of 2 bases. This CDR3 is built from 12 residues. CDR1 is WSHSY and CDR2 is SAAADI in the germline V gene. CDR3 nucleotides: TGCGCCAGCAGTGGGGGGGCCAACGTCCTGACTTTC. Residues: CASSGGANVLTF.

This clonotype was seen many times. This rearrangement joins TRBV5-1 to TRBJ1-6; 7 bases are shared with TRBD1. The V segment lost 3 bases and the J segment 2 bases; nucleotides outside the gene matches: 8. The CDR3 length is 17 residues. CDR1 and CDR2 from the germline V gene are SGHRS and YFSETQ. The CDR3 reads CASSSLPTGTYNSPLHF. The DNA for the CDR3 is TGCGCCAGCAGCTCCTTGCCGACAGGGACCTATAATTCACCCCTCCACTTT.

This clonotype came up many times. The rearrangement uses TRBV15 and TRBJ2-7; no clear D gene. The germline V gene has CDR1 LNHNV and CDR2 YYDKDF (reference sequence). The ends were cut back, 1 base at V and 4 bases at J, with 32 bases in the middle. This CDR3 contains 21 residues. DNA of the CDR3: TGTGCCACCAGCAGAGTAAGGGTGGTGCCTCTGGCGCGAACCCCGCCTTACGAGCAGTACTTC. This codes for CATSRVRVVPLARTPPYEQYF.

Many counts were recorded for this clonotype. This chain connects TRBV5-8 to TRBJ1-6; 10 bases match TRBD1. Unmatched junction bases numbered 14, after V lost 4 bases and J lost 7 bases. The germline V gene has CDR1 SGHTS and CDR2 YDEGEE. CDR3 size: 18 residues. Written as DNA, the CDR3 is TGTGCCAGCAGCCCGGAGCTTTTTAAGACAGGGGGCAATTCACCCCTCCACTTT. It codes for CASSPELFKTGGNSPLHF.

This clonotype occurred many times. The chain links TRBV7-2 to TRBJ2-5; a weak D match, TRBD2 (6 bases). The CDR3 extends over 15 amino acids. V lost 5 bases and J lost 5, with 18 bases in between. Germline V lookup: CDR1 SGHTA, CDR2 FQGNSA. The CDR3 bases are TGTGCCAGCAGCCAACCTAGGGGAGGAGGCGAGACCCAGTACTTC. Translation: CASSQPRGGGETQYF.

V is TRBV7-4 and J is TRBJ2-2; the match to TRBD2 covers 15 bases. CDR1 SGHVT and CDR2 SQSDAQ come from the germline V gene. CDR3 length: 19 residues. The CDR3 DNA follows: TGTACCTTCTGCCCCCGGACTAGCGGGGGGGCAAAGAACACCGGGGAGCTGTTTTTT. Its protein is CTFCPRTSGGAKNTGELFF.

This clonotype was detected ten times or more. This chain joins TRBV15 and TRBJ2-5, with D possibly being TRBD2 (6 bases). The germline V gene has CDR1 LNHNV and CDR2 YYDKDF (reference sequence). Trimming took off 0 bases at V and 5 bases at J, with 16 bases between the two ends. This CDR3 is 16 amino acids long. In DNA form, the CDR3 reads TGTGCCACCAGCAGAGATCTCCGGGGACTCCGGGAGACCCAGTACTTC. Translated: CATSRDLRGLRETQYF.

In its sample, this clonotype was seen many times. The chain is built from TRBV7-9 and TRBJ2-7; no reliable D call. Germline CDR1 reads SEHNR; CDR2 reads FQNEAQ (reference sequence). V was cut by 3 bases and J by 7 bases, with 10 bases left in between. This CDR3 has 12 residues. The CDR3 spells CASSFLDKEQYF. The CDR3, as DNA: TGTGCCAGCAGCTTTCTAGACAAGGAGCAGTACTTC.

At least ten counts were recorded for this clonotype. This rearrangement joins TRBV5-1 to TRBJ2-1, with a tentative D call TRBD2 (5 bases). CDR3 length equals 15 residues. Germline V CDR1 and CDR2: SGHRS, YFSETQ. Trimming removed 4 bases at V and 7 bases at J, with 18 bases between. The CDR3 nucleotides read TGCGCCAGCAGCGAACTGGGGAGACGAGGTAATGAGCAGTTCTTC. Its translation is CASSELGRRGNEQFF.

In this sample, this clonotype turned up many times. The rearrangement links TRBV12-3 or TRBV12-4 to TRBJ2-7; D ambiguous. V was clipped by 3 bases and J by 0 bases, with 15 bases between them. There are 16 residues in the CDR3. The CDR3 DNA reads as TGTGCCAGCAGTTTCATAGGCGGTAAACGCTCCTACGAGCAGTACTTC. Translation: CASSFIGGKRSYEQYF.

The chain links TRBV7-3 to TRBJ2-2; 9 bases agree with TRBD2. V shed 5 bases, J shed 1 base, and the junction held 11 bases outside the gene matches. CDR3 length: 18 amino acids. CDR1 and CDR2 (germline): SGHTA, FQGTGA. The CDR3 protein is CASSPTSAAGGNTGELFF. The CDR3, as DNA: TGTGCCAGCAGCCCCACCTCGGCAGCGGGGGGGAACACCGGGGAGCTGTTTTTT. Drawing the rest from reference TRBV7-3 and TRBJ2-2, the complete variable domain is GAGVSQTPSNKVTEKGKYVELRCDPISGHTALYWYRQSLGQGPEFLIYFQGTGAADDSGLPNDRFFAVRPEGSVSTLKIQRTERGDSAVYLCASSPTSAAGGNTGELFFGEGSRLTVL.

This clonotype has ten or more counts. The chain combines TRBV27 with TRBJ1-2; D is possibly TRBD1 (6 bases). The CDR3 contains 13 residues. V lost 3 bases and J 6 bases, leaving 11 bases between the germline ends. Looked up from germline, CDR1 is MNHEY and CDR2 is SMNVEV (reference sequence). In DNA form, the CDR3 reads TGTGCCAGCAGTTTCCACAGGGCCCATGGCTACACCTTC. Protein sequence: CASSFHRAHGYTF.

This clonotype was recorded many times. The chain joins TRBV7-2 to TRBJ2-7, with 8 positions matching TRBD1. After removal of 3 bases from V and 4 bases from J, the junction contained 8 bases not matched to a gene. This CDR3 region has 15 residues. Germline V gene lookup returns CDR1 SGHTA and CDR2 FQGNSA. Here the CDR3 reads CASSFRQGRIYEQYF. The DNA of the CDR3 is TGTGCCAGCAGCTTCCGACAGGGGCGGATTTACGAGCAGTACTTC.

This clonotype was found many times. V is TRBV4-1 and J is TRBJ2-7, with D possibly being TRBD2 (5 bases). The CDR3 contains 15 residues. The V gene lost 1 base and the J gene lost 4 bases, with 14 bases spanning the gap. The V gene's germline CDR1 is MGHRA and CDR2 YSYEKL. CDR3 protein: CASSQVLASWYEQYF. CDR3 DNA: TGCGCCAGCAGCCAAGTCTTGGCTAGCTGGTACGAGCAGTACTTC.

This clonotype was counted many times. The V and J genes are TRBV12-3 or TRBV12-4 and TRBJ1-2; D unclear. V lost 1 base to trimming and J lost 6 bases, with 9 bases between them. CDR3 length: 13 residues. This CDR3 reads CASSLGVVNGYTF. As DNA, the CDR3 is TGTGCCAGCAGTTTAGGGGTCGTTAATGGCTACACCTTC.

This clonotype was found many times. The chain is built from TRBV6-2 or TRBV6-3 and TRBJ1-1; D gene ambiguous. The CDR3 extends over 13 amino acids. Germline-derived CDR1 and CDR2 are MNHEY and SVGEGT. Between the trimmed V and J ends, which lost 2 bases and 1 base, there was a span of 5 bases. CDR3: CASSYRPNTEAFF. As DNA, the CDR3 is TGTGCCAGCAGTTACAGACCGAACACTGAAGCTTTCTTT.

Ten or more counts support this clonotype. J is TRBJ2-1 and V is TRBV5-1; 7 bases agree with TRBD2. CDR1 and CDR2 from the germline V gene are SGHRS and YFSETQ. The CDR3 has 14 amino acids. V lost 4 bases to trimming and J lost 3 bases; unmatched junction nucleotides: 4. The CDR3: CASSLRGNYNEQFF. CDR3 nucleotides: TGCGCCAGCAGCCTGCGGGGGAACTACAATGAGCAGTTCTTC.

This clonotype occurred many times. The chain joins TRBV6-2 or TRBV6-3 to TRBJ1-1; the D is unclear. The CDR3 length is 13 residues. The V and J ends lost 6 bases and 1 base respectively, with 9 bases between them. CDR1 and CDR2 (germline): MNHEY, SVGEGT. In nucleotides, the CDR3 is TGTGCCAGCAGCCTAGGGTGGAACACTGAAGCTTTCTTT. Amino acid sequence: CASSLGWNTEAFF.

Ten or more counts support this clonotype. The chain couples TRBV7-3 to TRBJ2-2, with TRBD2 as a possible D gene (5 bases). Between the trimmed V and J ends, which lost 2 bases and 8 bases, there was a span of 12 bases. This CDR3 is built from 14 residues. Germline assignment: CDR1 SGHTA and CDR2 FQGTGA. CDR3: CASSLGSPKGELFF. The CDR3 bases are TGTGCCAGCAGCTTAGGGAGCCCGAAAGGGGAGCTGTTTTTT.

Many counts were recorded for this clonotype. The chain employs TRBV5-1 and TRBJ2-1, with D maybe TRBD1 (5 bases). Germline CDR1 reads SGHRS; CDR2 reads YFSETQ. The length of the CDR3 is 14 residues. Deletions cut 3 bases from V and 8 bases from J, with 15 bases between. Written as DNA, the CDR3 is TGCGCCAGCAGCTCCACTCCAGTGGGGCATGAGCAGTTCTTC. This gives the protein CASSSTPVGHEQFF.

In this sample, this clonotype turned up many times. The rearrangement joins TRBV9 to TRBJ1-1; D remains ambiguous. Per germline, CDR1 SGDLS and CDR2 YYNGEE. Trimming took 4 bases from V and 3 from J, leaving 10 bases between them. CDR3 size: 13 residues. The CDR3 protein is CASSLGGDTEAFF. The CDR3 DNA sequence: TGTGCCAGCAGCCTCGGCGGGGACACTGAAGCTTTCTTT.